Given below is one T cell receptor (beta chain) in context. Its antigen is unknown. The data belong to a study of vaccination effects on CD4 cells after COVID-19. Study as a whole: All study participants received two doses of BNT162b2 or mRNA-1273 vaccine.

Germline-derived CDR1 and CDR2 are KGHSH and LQKENI. The CDR3 is made up of 14 amino acids. The V and J ends lost 2 bases and 4 bases respectively, with 6 bases between them. Study results and limitations: Whether induced by infection or by vaccine, clones showed marked clonal contraction late after vaccination. Convalescent patients were scarce in the study, and it lacked early post-infection timepoints.

ViraFEST used viral peptide pools to expand antigen-specific CD4+ T cells before sequencing. Subsequent to 10 days of culture, CD4+ T cells were isolated. Nucleocapsid antibody tests were negative, and the vaccine recipients had no prior SARS-CoV-2 infection. In the cultures, half the medium was exchanged for IL-2 medium on days 3 and 7. Some clones are missing from TCRdb's copy, which holds only in-frame ones; the method was immunoSEQ multiplex PCR. The data show some 31,000 clones, with around four fifths seen just once and about 27% held by the top ten. The specimen comprised CD4+ T cells from PBMCs cultured with HCoV-OC43 spike peptides, sampled before COVID-19 vaccination. Subset given: HCoV-OC43 spike overlapping peptide pool stimulation. The V call is TRBV18, the J call TRBJ1-6; D is undetermined. The clonotype originates from a human donor who received a COVID-19 vaccine. CDR3 amino acids: CASSPGQYNSPLHF. DNA of the CDR3: TGTGCCAGCTCACCAGGGCAGTATAATTCACCCCTCCACTTT.